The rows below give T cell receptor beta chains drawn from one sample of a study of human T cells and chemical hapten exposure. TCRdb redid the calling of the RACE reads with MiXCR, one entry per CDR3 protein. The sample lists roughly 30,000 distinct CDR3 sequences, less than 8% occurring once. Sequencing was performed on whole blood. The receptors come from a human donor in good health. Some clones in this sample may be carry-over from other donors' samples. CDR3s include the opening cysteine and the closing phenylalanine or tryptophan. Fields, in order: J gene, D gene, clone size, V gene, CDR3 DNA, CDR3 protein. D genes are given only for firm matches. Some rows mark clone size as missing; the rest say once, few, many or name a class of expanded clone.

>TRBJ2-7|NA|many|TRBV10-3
TGTGCCATCAGTGAGTCGAACGGCCAGGCCTACGAGCAGTACTTC
CAISESNGQAYEQYF
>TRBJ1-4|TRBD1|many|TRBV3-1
TGTGCCAGCAGCCGGGGACAGGGGCATGAAAAACTGTTTTTT
CASSRGQGHEKLFF
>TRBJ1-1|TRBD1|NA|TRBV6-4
TGTGCCAGCAGGGACAGGGAGAAAACTGAAGCTTTCTTT
CASRDREKTEAFF
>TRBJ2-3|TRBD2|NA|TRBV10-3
TGTGCCACCGCGGGAGCGGGTGGGACAGATACGCAGTATTTT
CATAGAGGTDTQYF
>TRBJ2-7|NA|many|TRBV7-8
TGTGCCAGCAGCTTAGTTCGGGGGTCCTACGAGCAGTACTTC
CASSLVRGSYEQYF
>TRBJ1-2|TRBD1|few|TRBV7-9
TGTGCCAGCAGCCCGACACAGGGGGTGACCTATGGCTACACCTTC
CASSPTQGVTYGYTF
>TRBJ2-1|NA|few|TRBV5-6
TGTGCCAGCAGCCTGGTGATGGACAATGAGCAGTTCTTC
CASSLVMDNEQFF
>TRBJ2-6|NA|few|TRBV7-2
TGTGCCAGCAGCCCCCACGGGACCCTGGGGGCCAACGTCCTGACTTTC
CASSPHGTLGANVLTF
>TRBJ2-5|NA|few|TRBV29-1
TGCAGCGCCACGACAGTTAAAGAGACCCAGTACTTC
CSATTVKETQYF
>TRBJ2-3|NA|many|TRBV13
TGTGCCAGCAGCTTTAGCGGAAGCACAGATACGCAGTATTTT
CASSFSGSTDTQYF
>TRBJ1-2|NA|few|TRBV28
TGTGCCAGCAGACCCCGAGTTTATAGGACAGCTATCTATGGCTACAACTTC
CASRPRVYRTAIYGYNF
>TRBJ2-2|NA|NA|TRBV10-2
TGCGCCAGCAGTGCGATCCTACACACCGGGGAGCTGTTTTTT
CASSAILHTGELFF
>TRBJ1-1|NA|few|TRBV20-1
TGCAGTGCTTACAATCCAGAAGCTGAAGCTTTCTTT
CSAYNPEAEAFF
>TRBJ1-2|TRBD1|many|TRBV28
TGTGCCATTTTCCGGACAGGGGGCGGCTACACCTTC
CAIFRTGGGYTF
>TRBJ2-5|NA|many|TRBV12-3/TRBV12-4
TGTGCCAGCAGTTTAAGGCGGAATCAAGAGACCCAGTACTTC
CASSLRRNQETQYF
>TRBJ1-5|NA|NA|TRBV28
TGTGCCAGCAGTCTCCTTAATCAGCCCCAGCATTTT
CASSLLNQPQHF
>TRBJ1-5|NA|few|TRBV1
TGCACCAGCAGCCATCCCGGGGGACATCAGCCCCAGCATTTT
CTSSHPGGHQPQHF
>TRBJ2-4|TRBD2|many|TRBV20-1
TGCAGTGCTGATAGCGGGGGCCCATCAGCCAAAAACATTCAGTACTTC
CSADSGGPSAKNIQYF
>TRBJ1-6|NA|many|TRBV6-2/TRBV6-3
TGTGCCAGCAGACAGGGATCTAATTCACCCCTCCACTTT
CASRQGSNSPLHF
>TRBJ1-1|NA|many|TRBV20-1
TGCAGTGCCAGACGGCACACTGAAGCTTTCTTT
CSARRHTEAFF
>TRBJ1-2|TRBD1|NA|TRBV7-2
TGTGCCAGCAGCCACCCGGACAGGGGAGACTATGGCTACACCTTC
CASSHPDRGDYGYTF
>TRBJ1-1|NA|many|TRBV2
TGTGCCAGCAGGGACAGCAACACTGAAGCTTTCTTT
CASRDSNTEAFF
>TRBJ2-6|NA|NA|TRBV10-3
TGTGCCATCAGTGACCCGAGAGGAGACTCTGGGGCCAACGTCCTGACTTTC
CAISDPRGDSGANVLTF
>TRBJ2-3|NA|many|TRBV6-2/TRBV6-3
TGTGCCAGCAGTTACGTGGGCAGGGAGTCAGATACGCAGTATTTT
CASSYVGRESDTQYF
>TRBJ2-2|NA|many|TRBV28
TGTGCCAGCTTAAACGGGTTGGGCCGAGGGGAGCTGTTTTTT
CASLNGLGRGELFF
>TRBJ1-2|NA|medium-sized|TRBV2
TGTGCCAGCAGTGAAGGGCTGGCGGGCGACACCTTC
CASSEGLAGDTF
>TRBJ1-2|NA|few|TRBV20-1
TGCAGTGCTAGAGATCCGGGGGAAGGGGAAAATGGCTACACCTTC
CSARDPGEGENGYTF
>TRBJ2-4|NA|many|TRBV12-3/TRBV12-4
TGTGCCAGCGCCCTAGGGACAAAAAACATTCAGTACTTC
CASALGTKNIQYF
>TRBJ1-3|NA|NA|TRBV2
TGTGCCAGCACTTACTCAGGCGAGGGAAACACCATATATTTT
CASTYSGEGNTIYF
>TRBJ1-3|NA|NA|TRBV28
TGTGCCAGCAGTTTTCAACGCTCTGGAAACACCATATATTTT
CASSFQRSGNTIYF
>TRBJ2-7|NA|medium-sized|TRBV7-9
TGTGCCAGCAGCGACCGGCCCCTTTCTACCACCAACTACGAGCAGTACTTC
CASSDRPLSTTNYEQYF
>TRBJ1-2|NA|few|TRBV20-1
TGCAGTGCAAGGCACTATGGCTACACCTTC
CSARHYGYTF
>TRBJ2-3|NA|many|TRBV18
TGTGCCAGCTCATCCGCGGGAACAGATACGCAGTATTTT
CASSSAGTDTQYF
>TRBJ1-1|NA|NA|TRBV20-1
TGCAGTGCTAGGTCCCTGACAGGAACAAGGAACACTGAAGCTTTCTTT
CSARSLTGTRNTEAFF
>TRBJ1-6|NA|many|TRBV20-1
TGCAGTGCTAGAGATGGGGGGTCACCCCTCCACTTT
CSARDGGSPLHF
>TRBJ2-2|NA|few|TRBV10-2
TGCGCCAGCAGTGCGATCCGACACACCGGGGAGCTGTTTTTT
CASSAIRHTGELFF
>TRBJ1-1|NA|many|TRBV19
TGTGCCACCACAATCGTGGAAGGCACTGAAGCTTTCTTT
CATTIVEGTEAFF
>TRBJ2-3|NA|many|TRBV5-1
TGCGCCAGCGGCAGAGCCGGCACAGATACGCAGTATTTT
CASGRAGTDTQYF
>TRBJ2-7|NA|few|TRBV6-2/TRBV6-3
TGTGCCAGCAGTTACTCTTCTGGCGGGGTTGCCTACGAGCAGTACTTC
CASSYSSGGVAYEQYF
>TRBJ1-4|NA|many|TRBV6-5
TGTGCCAGCAGTAAGGGGTATAATGAAAAACTGTTTTTT
CASSKGYNEKLFF
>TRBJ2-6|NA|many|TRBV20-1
TGCAGTGCTAGGACCTGGGACTCATCCAGCTCTGGGGCCAACGTCCTGACTTTC
CSARTWDSSSSGANVLTF
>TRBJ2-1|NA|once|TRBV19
TGTGCCAGTAGTCCTGGGGCAAAGACCTACAATGAGCAGTTCTTC
CASSPGAKTYNEQFF
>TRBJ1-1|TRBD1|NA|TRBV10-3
TGTGCCATCAGTGAGTCTCCAGGGGGCGGCACTGAAGCTTTCTTT
CAISESPGGGTEAFF
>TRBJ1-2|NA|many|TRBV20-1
TGCAGTGCTAGAGTTCCGGGGTTGGGCGGCTACACCTTC
CSARVPGLGGYTF
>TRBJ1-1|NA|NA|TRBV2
TGTGCCAGCAGTCAGGGTTTGAACACTGGTTTGAACACTGAAGCTTTCTTT
CASSQGLNTGLNTEAFF
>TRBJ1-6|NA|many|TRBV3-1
TGTGCCAGCAGCCAAGTGGTTGGCGGGGGGTCACCCCTCCACTTT
CASSQVVGGGSPLHF
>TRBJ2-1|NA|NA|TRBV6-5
TGTGCCAGCCGACTCAGCGCCTACAATGAGCAGTTCTTC
CASRLSAYNEQFF
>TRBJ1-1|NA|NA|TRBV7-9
TGTGCCAGCAGCTCCCGACCGAACACTGAAGCTTTCTTT
CASSSRPNTEAFF
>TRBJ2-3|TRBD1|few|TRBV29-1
TGCAGCGTTGTGGGGACAGGGAGGGGATGCACAGATACGCAGTATTTT
CSVVGTGRGCTDTQYF
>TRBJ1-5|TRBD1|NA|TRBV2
TGTGCCAGCCGGGACAGGGCCAATCAGCCCCAGCATTTT
CASRDRANQPQHF
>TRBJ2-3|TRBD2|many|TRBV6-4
TGTGCCAGCAGTGACTCAGCGGGAGCCACAGATACGCAGTATTTT
CASSDSAGATDTQYF
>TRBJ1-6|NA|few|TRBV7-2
TGTGCCAGCAGCCCAAGGACGAACCTTAATTCACCCCTCCACTTT
CASSPRTNLNSPLHF
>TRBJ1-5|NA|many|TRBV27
TGTGCCAGCAGTTTATCACGGGGATATAGCAATCAGCCCCAGCATTTT
CASSLSRGYSNQPQHF
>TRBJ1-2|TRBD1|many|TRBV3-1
TGTGCCAGCAGCCCCCGACAGGGGGTTACTTATGGCTACACCTTC
CASSPRQGVTYGYTF
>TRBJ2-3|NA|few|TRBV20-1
TGCAGTGCTAGGAGTCGGGGAAATGCAGATACGCAGTATTTT
CSARSRGNADTQYF
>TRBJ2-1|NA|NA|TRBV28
TGTGCCGGCAGTTACGGTGAGCAGTTCTTC
CAGSYGEQFF
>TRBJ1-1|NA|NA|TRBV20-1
TGCAGTGCTAACCGGGGTTACACTGAAGCTTTCTTT
CSANRGYTEAFF
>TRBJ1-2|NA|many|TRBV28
TGTGCCAGCAGTGCCGTCGGGGGTATCTATGGCTACACCTTC
CASSAVGGIYGYTF
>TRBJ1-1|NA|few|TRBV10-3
TGTGCCATCAGGGACTTCCGGAACACTGAAGCTTTCTTT
CAIRDFRNTEAFF